This T cell receptor (beta chain) originates from a study of T cells in Graves' hyperthyroidism and ophthalmopathy. Overall study context: Peripheral blood was drawn at first diagnosis, prior to all treatment. Points from the study as a whole: Most thyroid clonotypes expanded above 0.001 appeared in blood too.

Germline V gene data show CDR1 as MNHEY and CDR2 as SMNVEV (reference sequence). Trimming took 8 bases from V and 4 from J; bases not matched to a gene: 15. The CDR3 extends over 16 amino acids. This clonotype has a count of ten or more. The antigen is undetermined. RNA transcripts served as the template for amplifying TCR beta CDR3 regions. HTBI primers were the set used in a first-round RT-PCR of the TCR CDR3. TCRdb re-derived calls from the multiplex PCR reads in MiXCR, one entry per CDR3 protein. The sample holds a few hundred thousand distinct CDR3 sequences; about 16% are singletons and the top ten take around 3.5%. Ophthalmopathy patients all had a Clinical Activity Score of at least 3, a NOSPECS grade of at least 4 and disease under 3 months old.

The J gene is TRBJ2-7, the V gene TRBV27, with 9 bases identical to TRBD1. The clonotype originates from a woman between 40 and 55 years old with Graves' ophthalmopathy. The specimen was blood. The CDR3 loop is CASGRGQGRLMYEQYF. CDR3 bases: TGTGCCAGCGGACGAGGACAGGGGAGACTTATGTACGAGCAGTACTTC.